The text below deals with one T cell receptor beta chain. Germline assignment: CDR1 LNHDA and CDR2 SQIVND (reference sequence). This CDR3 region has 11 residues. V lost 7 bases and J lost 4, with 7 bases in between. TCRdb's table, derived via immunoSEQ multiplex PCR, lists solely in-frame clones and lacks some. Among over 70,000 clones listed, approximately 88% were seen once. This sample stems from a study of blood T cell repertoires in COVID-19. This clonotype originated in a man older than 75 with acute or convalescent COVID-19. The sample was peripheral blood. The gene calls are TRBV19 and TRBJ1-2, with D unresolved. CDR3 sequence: CASKQSYGYTF. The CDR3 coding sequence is TGTGCCAGTAAACAGAGCTATGGCTACACCTTC.